The 23 T cell receptor beta chains below come from one sample, sequenced in a study of PD-L1 blockade in urothelial cancer. Time point defined: peripheral blood 6 weeks after treatment start. Measured with immunoSEQ multiplex PCR; TCRdb has only the in-frame clones, and not every one. The sample carries about 45,000 clones, more than 75% recorded once. Here the sequenced sample was PBMCs, taken around atezolizumab (anti-PD-L1) treatment. All receptors come from a man in his 60s with urothelial cancer.

The chain couples TRBV7-2 to TRBJ2-1; 8 bases line up with TRBD1. Per the germline V gene, CDR1 is SGHTA and CDR2 is FQGNSA. The CDR3 loop spans 15 amino acids. V gave up 6 bases and J gave up 2 bases; unmatched junction bases: 6. CDR3: CASSNGQGPYNEQFF. As DNA, the CDR3 is TGTGCCAGCAGTAACGGACAGGGTCCCTACAATGAGCAGTTCTTC.

This sequence joins TRBV10-3 and TRBJ2-6, with TRBD1 as a possible D gene (6 bases). CDR3 length: 14 residues. Trimming left V 8 bases short and J 2 bases short, with 10 bases between. Germline CDR1 reads ENHRY; CDR2 reads SYGVKD. CDR3 nucleotide sequence: TGTGCCATCCCCGCAGGGGCTGGGGCCAACGTCCTGACTTTC. Amino acids: CAIPAGAGANVLTF.

The chain is built from TRBV5-5 and TRBJ2-1; D is perhaps TRBD1 (6 bases). This CDR3 region has 18 residues. V was cut by 5 bases and J by 5 bases, with 26 bases left in between. CDR1 SGHKS and CDR2 YYEKEE come from the germline V gene (reference sequence). The CDR3 here is CASSSKPGTRETNNEQFF. In nucleotides, the CDR3 is TGTGCCAGCAGTTCAAAACCCGGGACACGCGAGACCAACAATGAGCAGTTCTTC.

The V and J genes are TRBV19 and TRBJ2-7; 10 bases are a match to TRBD1. The trim removed 5 bases at V and 5 bases at J, leaving 9 bases unmatched. CDR1 is LNHDA and CDR2 is SQIVND in the germline V gene (reference sequence). This CDR3 has 15 residues. This CDR3 reads CASSPAGTGVDEQYF. CDR3 bases: TGTGCCAGTAGTCCCGCCGGGACAGGGGTAGACGAGCAGTACTTC. Variable domain in full (rest from reference TRBV19 and TRBJ2-7): DGGITQSPKYLFRKEGQNVTLSCEQNLNHDAMYWYRQDPGQGLRLIYYSQIVNDFQKGDIAEGYSVSREKKESFPLTVTSAQKNPTAFYLCASSPAGTGVDEQYFGPGTRLTVT.

This rearrangement joins TRBV27 to TRBJ1-5; 8 bases are shared with TRBD1. In germline, CDR1 is MNHEY, CDR2 SMNVEV (reference sequence). V trimming: 3 bases; J trimming: 4 bases; junction bases outside the gene matches: 2. This CDR3 contains 14 residues. CDR3 bases: TGTGCCAGCAGTTTCGGACAGGGTAATCAGCCCCAGCATTTT. It encodes CASSFGQGNQPQHF.

This clone has just a few counts. V is TRBV5-1 and J is TRBJ1-5, with 7 bases identical to TRBD1. The CDR3 is 17 residues long. Looked up from germline, CDR1 is SGHRS and CDR2 is YFSETQ. J gave up 8 bases and V 0 bases, and 14 bases lay outside the gene matches. The CDR3 DNA reads TGCGCCAGCAGCTTGGCCCCAGACAGGGACCCTTTGGAGCCCCAGCATTTT. Its translation is CASSLAPDRDPLEPQHF.

The gene calls are TRBV4-2 and TRBJ2-2; D gene ambiguous. Germline-derived CDR1 and CDR2 are LGHNA and YNFKEQ. The CDR3 contains 15 residues. V lost 0 bases to trimming and J lost 6 bases, with 11 bases between them. CDR3 residues: CASSQEVARPGELFF. CDR3 DNA sequence: TGTGCCAGCAGCCAAGAGGTAGCCCGCCCCGGGGAGCTGTTTTTT.

This clone occurred once. The CDR3 here is CASSRGGEEIYSAKNIQYF. CDR3 coding DNA: TGTGCCAGCAGCCGTGGGGGGGAGGAGATCTATTCAGCCAAAAACATTCAGTACTTC. The chain recombines TRBV6-4 with TRBJ2-4, with 7 nucleotides matching TRBD2. From germline, CDR1 is MRHNA and CDR2 SNTAGT. This CDR3 comprises 19 residues. Trimming removed 6 bases from V and 0 bases from J; junction bases left unmatched: 17.

The rearrangement links TRBV6-1 to TRBJ2-1, with TRBD1 identical over 7 bases. Germline V gives CDR1 MNHNS, CDR2 SASEGT. The CDR3 spans 13 residues. With V trimmed by 7 bases and J by 7 bases, 7 bases remained unmatched. As DNA, the CDR3 is TGTGCCAGCATTAGGGGGCGCATGAATGAGCAGTTCTTC. Residues: CASIRGRMNEQFF.

CDR3: CASSLRDRQETQYF. The DNA for the CDR3 is TGTGCCAGCAGCTTACGGGACAGGCAAGAGACCCAGTACTTC. The rearrangement joins TRBV11-2 to TRBJ2-5, with 8 bases fitting TRBD1. The V gene's germline CDR1 is SGHAT and CDR2 FQNNGV. The CDR3 runs 14 residues. V gave up 2 bases and J gave up 2 bases; unmatched junction bases: 1. Together with reference TRBV11-2 and TRBJ2-5, the CDR3 gives the full variable domain: EAGVAQSPRYKIIEKRQSVAFWCNPISGHATLYWYQQILGQGPKLLIQFQNNGVVDDSQLPKDRFSAERLKGVDSTLKIQPAKLEDSAVYLCASSLRDRQETQYFGPGTRLLVL.

The rearrangement joins TRBV5-6 to TRBJ2-5; 7 nucleotides match TRBD1. This CDR3 has 14 amino acids. The V gene end was trimmed by 2 bases and the J gene end by 4 bases; junction bases not matched to a gene: 5. Per the germline V gene, CDR1 is SGHDT and CDR2 is YYEEEE. CDR3 region: CASSFATGAETQYF. The CDR3 DNA follows: TGTGCCAGCAGCTTTGCCACAGGGGCAGAGACCCAGTACTTC.

The chain is built from TRBV18 and TRBJ1-5; unclear D gene. The germline V and J ends were trimmed by 2 bases and 2 bases, with 4 bases remaining between them. The length of the CDR3 is 13 residues. Germline V gene sequence: CDR1 KGHSH, CDR2 LQKENI. DNA for the CDR3: TGTGCCAGCTCACCATCCGGCAATCAGCCCCAGCATTTT. Translating gives CASSPSGNQPQHF.

The V and J genes are TRBV4-3 and TRBJ2-7, with 11 bases fitting TRBD2. Germline trimming cut 0 bases from V and 0 bases from J; bases unmatched to any gene: 7. Germline CDR1 is LGHNA and CDR2 is YSLEER. The length of the CDR3 is 18 residues. CDR3 in amino acids: CASSQDLTSGVSSYEQYF. In DNA form, the CDR3 reads TGCGCCAGCAGCCAAGATCTGACTAGCGGGGTGAGCTCCTACGAGCAGTACTTC.

This chain uses TRBV5-1 with TRBJ1-3; weak D call: TRBD1 (5 bases). CDR1 is SGHRS, CDR2 YFSETQ, per germline. V dropped 3 bases and J dropped 0 bases, with 7 bases sitting between them. The CDR3 covers 14 residues. The CDR3 protein is CASSWGDSGNTIYF. The CDR3 DNA follows: TGCGCCAGCAGCTGGGGGGACTCTGGAAACACCATATATTTT.

This chain connects TRBV7-4 to TRBJ2-7; maybe TRBD1 (6 bases). The CDR3 is 19 residues long. The germline V and J ends were trimmed by 2 bases and 0 bases, with 23 bases remaining between them. Germline CDR1 reads SGHVT; CDR2 reads SQSDAQ. CDR3 in amino acids: CASSLRKRPVTGFSYEQYF. The CDR3 bases are TGTGCCAGCAGCTTACGAAAACGGCCCGTGACAGGATTCTCCTACGAGCAGTACTTC.

This clone was detected only once. This chain links TRBV19 with TRBJ2-3; 7 bases agree with TRBD2. The length of the CDR3 is 13 residues. The V gene end was trimmed by 3 bases and the J gene end by 5 bases; junction bases not matched to a gene: 2. The germline gives CDR1 LNHDA, CDR2 SQIVND (reference sequence). Written as DNA, the CDR3 is TGTGCCAGTAGTATGGTAGCGGGAGATACGCAGTATTTT. Protein sequence: CASSMVAGDTQYF.

A few counts support this clone. The genes are TRBV2 and TRBJ1-6, with D possibly being TRBD1 (6 bases). The CDR3 has 13 residues. The germline V gene has CDR1 SNHLY and CDR2 FYNNEI. The ends were cut back, 6 bases at V and 7 bases at J, with 10 bases in the middle. The CDR3 protein is CASRRDTNSPLHF. CDR3 in DNA: TGTGCCAGCAGACGGGACACGAATTCACCCCTCCACTTT.

The chain employs TRBV19 and TRBJ2-3, with 7 bases fitting TRBD2. Per germline, CDR1 LNHDA and CDR2 SQIVND (reference sequence). The CDR3 has 16 residues. The ends lost 8 bases at V and 1 base at J; junction bases unmatched: 12. The CDR3 coding sequence is TGTGCCAGTTCCGAAAGCGGGGCGTGGGGCACAGATACGCAGTATTTT. Protein: CASSESGAWGTDTQYF.

The rearrangement joins TRBV4-3 to TRBJ2-1; no definite D call. V was trimmed by 0 bases and J by 6 bases, leaving 15 bases between them. From germline, CDR1 is LGHNA and CDR2 YSLEER. This CDR3 region has 16 residues. The CDR3 bases are TGCGCCAGCAGCCAAGATTCCAGCGCTACCTTCAATGAGCAGTTCTTC. Amino acid sequence: CASSQDSSATFNEQFF.

The chain combines TRBV5-1 with TRBJ2-2; 9 nucleotides match TRBD2. After removal of 2 bases from V and 10 bases from J, the junction contained 12 bases not matched to a gene. The V gene's germline CDR1 is SGHRS and CDR2 YFSETQ. This CDR3 comprises 16 residues. The CDR3 DNA reads TGCGCCAGCAGCTTCAGTCTAGCGGGGAGTCCGGAGGAGCTGTTTTTT. Translated: CASSFSLAGSPEELFF.

The chain is built from TRBV18 and TRBJ2-7; 11 bases fit TRBD1. Germline loops: CDR1 KGHSH, CDR2 LQKENI. J gave up 6 bases and V 3 bases, and 7 bases lay outside the gene matches. CDR3 length equals 15 residues. The CDR3 bases are TGTGCCAGCTCACCCCTCCCCGGGACAGGGGGCGAGCAGTACTTC. The encoded protein is CASSPLPGTGGEQYF.

The chain combines TRBV6-5 with TRBJ2-1; weak D call: TRBD1 (6 bases). The V and J ends lost 2 bases and 10 bases respectively, with 6 bases between them. Germline values: CDR1 MNHEY, CDR2 SVGAGI. This CDR3 region has 11 residues. CDR3 region: CASSYGTEQFF. CDR3 DNA: TGTGCCAGCAGTTACGGGACAGAGCAGTTCTTC.

This clone qualifies as medium-sized. The chain is built from TRBV2 and TRBJ2-7, with D tentatively TRBD1 (6 bases). The CDR3 is 14 residues long. V shed 6 bases and J shed 5 bases, with 17 bases lying between them. The germline CDR1 and CDR2 sequences are SNHLY and FYNNEI. The chain's CDR3 is CASSPMTGMDEQYF. As DNA, the CDR3 is TGTGCCAGCAGCCCGATGACAGGTATGGACGAGCAGTACTTC. Based on the CDR3 plus reference TRBV2 and TRBJ2-7, the full variable domain is EPEVTQTPSHQVTQMGQEVILRCVPISNHLYFYWYRQILGQKVEFLVSFYNNEISEKSEIFDDQFSVERPDGSNFTLKIRSTKLEDSAMYFCASSPMTGMDEQYFGPGTRLTVT.